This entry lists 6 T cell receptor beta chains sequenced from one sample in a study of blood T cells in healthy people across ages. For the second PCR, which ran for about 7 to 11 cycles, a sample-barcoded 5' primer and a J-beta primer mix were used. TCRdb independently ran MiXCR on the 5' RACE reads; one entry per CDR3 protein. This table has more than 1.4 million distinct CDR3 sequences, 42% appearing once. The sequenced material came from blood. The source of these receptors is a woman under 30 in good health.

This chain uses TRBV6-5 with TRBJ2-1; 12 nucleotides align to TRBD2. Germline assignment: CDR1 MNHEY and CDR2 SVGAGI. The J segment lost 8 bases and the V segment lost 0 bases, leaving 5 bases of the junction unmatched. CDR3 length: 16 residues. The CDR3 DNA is TGTGCCAGCAGTTACTCGAGGTCTAGCGGGGGGGATGAGCAGTTCTTC. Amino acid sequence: CASSYSRSSGGDEQFF.

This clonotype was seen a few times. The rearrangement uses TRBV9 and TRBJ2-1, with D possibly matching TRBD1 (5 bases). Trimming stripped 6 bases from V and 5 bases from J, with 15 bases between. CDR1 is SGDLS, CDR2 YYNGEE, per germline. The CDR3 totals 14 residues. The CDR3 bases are TGTGCCAGCACCTCCCGGGCAGGGAACAATGAGCAGTTCTTC. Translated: CASTSRAGNNEQFF.

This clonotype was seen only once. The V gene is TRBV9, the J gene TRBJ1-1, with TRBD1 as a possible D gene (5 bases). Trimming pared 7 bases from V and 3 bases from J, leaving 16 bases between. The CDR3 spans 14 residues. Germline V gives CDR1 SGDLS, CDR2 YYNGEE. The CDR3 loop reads CASGPSRQYTEAFF. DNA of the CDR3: TGTGCCAGCGGGCCCTCACGACAGTACACTGAAGCTTTCTTT.

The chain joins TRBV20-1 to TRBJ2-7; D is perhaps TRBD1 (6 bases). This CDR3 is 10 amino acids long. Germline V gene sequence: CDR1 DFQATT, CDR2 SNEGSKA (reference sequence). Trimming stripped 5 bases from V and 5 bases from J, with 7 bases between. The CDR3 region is CSAYRDEQYF. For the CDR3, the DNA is TGCAGTGCTTACAGGGACGAGCAGTACTTC.

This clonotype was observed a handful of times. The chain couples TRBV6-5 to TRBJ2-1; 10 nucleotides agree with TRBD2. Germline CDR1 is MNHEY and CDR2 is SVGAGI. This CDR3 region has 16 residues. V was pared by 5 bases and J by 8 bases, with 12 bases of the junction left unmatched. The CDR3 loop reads CASSLTLAGLYHEQFF. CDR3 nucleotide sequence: TGTGCCAGCAGTCTAACACTAGCGGGGCTTTACCATGAGCAGTTCTTC.

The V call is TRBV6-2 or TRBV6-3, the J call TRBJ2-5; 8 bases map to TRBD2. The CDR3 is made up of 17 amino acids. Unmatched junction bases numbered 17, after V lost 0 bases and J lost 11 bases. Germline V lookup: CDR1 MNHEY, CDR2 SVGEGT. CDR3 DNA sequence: TGTGCCAGCAGTTACTCGACTGCGGGAGGACCCCACAATGAGCAGTACTTC. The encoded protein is CASSYSTAGGPHNEQYF.